This T cell receptor (beta chain) is drawn from a study of OX40 agonist ivuxolimab in advanced cancers. Libraries were prepared by immunoSEQ multiplex PCR; TCRdb keeps only in-frame clonotypes and omits some of them. The sample records around 33,000 clones, more than 75% being singletons. Trimming removed 3 bases from V and 4 bases from J, with 10 bases in between. This CDR3 spans 14 amino acids. Germline V gene data show CDR1 as SGHRS and CDR2 as YFSETQ. This chain connects TRBV5-1 to TRBJ1-4, with D unresolved. Sample: CD4+ or CD8+ T cells sorted from blood, taken in a trial of the OX40 agonist ivuxolimab. This receptor was identified in an adult with an advanced solid tumor such as melanoma, head and neck, liver or kidney cancer. This CDR3 is CASSSDGDNEKLFF. CDR3 DNA sequence: TGCGCCAGCAGCTCGGACGGGGATAATGAAAAACTGTTTTTT.